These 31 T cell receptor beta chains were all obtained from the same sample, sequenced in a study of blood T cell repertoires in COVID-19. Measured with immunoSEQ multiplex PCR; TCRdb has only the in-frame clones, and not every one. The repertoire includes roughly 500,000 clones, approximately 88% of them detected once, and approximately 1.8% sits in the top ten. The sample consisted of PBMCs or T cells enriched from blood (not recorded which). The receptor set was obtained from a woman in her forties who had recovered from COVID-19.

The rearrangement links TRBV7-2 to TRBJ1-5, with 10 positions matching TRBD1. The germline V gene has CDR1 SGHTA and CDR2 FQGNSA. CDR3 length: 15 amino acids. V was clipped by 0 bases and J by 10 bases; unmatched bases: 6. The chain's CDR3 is CASSLARQGAIPQHF. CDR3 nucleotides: TGTGCCAGCAGCTTAGCTCGACAGGGGGCGATCCCCCAGCATTTT.

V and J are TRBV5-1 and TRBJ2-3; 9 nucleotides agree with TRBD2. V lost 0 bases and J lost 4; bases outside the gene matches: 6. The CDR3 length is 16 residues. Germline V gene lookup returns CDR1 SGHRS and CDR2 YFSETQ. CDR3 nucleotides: TGCGCCAGCAGCTTGGGGTCTAGCGGGAATTCAGATACGCAGTATTTT. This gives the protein CASSLGSSGNSDTQYF.

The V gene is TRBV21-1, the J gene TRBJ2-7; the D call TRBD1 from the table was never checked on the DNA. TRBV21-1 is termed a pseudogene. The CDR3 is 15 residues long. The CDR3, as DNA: TGTGCCAGCAGCACCTTCCTCCGGGACACATACGAGCAGTACTTC. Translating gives CASSTFLRDTYEQYF.

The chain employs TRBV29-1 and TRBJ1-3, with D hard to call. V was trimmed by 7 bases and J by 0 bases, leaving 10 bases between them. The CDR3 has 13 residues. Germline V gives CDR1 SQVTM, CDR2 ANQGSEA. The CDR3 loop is CSAGSPSGNTIYF. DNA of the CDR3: TGCAGCGCCGGGTCCCCCTCTGGAAACACCATATATTTT.

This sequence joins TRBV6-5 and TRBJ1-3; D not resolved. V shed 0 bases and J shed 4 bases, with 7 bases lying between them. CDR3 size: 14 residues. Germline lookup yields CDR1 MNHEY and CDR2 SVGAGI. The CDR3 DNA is TGTGCCAGCAGTTACTCACTGCTCGGAAACACCATATATTTT. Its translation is CASSYSLLGNTIYF.

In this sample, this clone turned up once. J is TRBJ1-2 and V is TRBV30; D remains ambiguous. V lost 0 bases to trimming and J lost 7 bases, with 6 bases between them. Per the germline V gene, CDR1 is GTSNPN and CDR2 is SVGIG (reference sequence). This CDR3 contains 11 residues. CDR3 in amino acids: CAWSVQRGYTF. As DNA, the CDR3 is TGTGCCTGGAGTGTACAACGTGGCTACACCTTC. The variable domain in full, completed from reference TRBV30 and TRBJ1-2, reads SQTIHQWPATLVQPVGSPLSLECTVEGTSNPNLYWYRQAAGRGLQLLFYSVGIGQISSEVPQNLSASRPQDRQFILSSKKLLLSDSGFYLCAWSVQRGYTFGSGTRLTVV.

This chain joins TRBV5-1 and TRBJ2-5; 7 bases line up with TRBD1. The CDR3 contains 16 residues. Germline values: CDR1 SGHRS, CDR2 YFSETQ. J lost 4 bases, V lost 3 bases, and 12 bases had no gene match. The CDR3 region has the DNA TGCGCCAGCAGCTCGGATACCACTGACAGGGCAGAGACCCAGTACTTC. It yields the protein CASSSDTTDRAETQYF.

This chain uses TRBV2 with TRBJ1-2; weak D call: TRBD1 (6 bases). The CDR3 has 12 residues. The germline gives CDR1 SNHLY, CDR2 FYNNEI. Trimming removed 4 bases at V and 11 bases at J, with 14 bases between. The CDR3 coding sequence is TGTGCCAGCAGTGCTGAGGGGACACGGTACACCTTC. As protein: CASSAEGTRYTF. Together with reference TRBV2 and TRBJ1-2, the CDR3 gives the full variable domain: EPEVTQTPSHQVTQMGQEVILRCVPISNHLYFYWYRQILGQKVEFLVSFYNNEISEKSEIFDDQFSVERPDGSNFTLKIRSTKLEDSAMYFCASSAEGTRYTFGSGTRLTVV.

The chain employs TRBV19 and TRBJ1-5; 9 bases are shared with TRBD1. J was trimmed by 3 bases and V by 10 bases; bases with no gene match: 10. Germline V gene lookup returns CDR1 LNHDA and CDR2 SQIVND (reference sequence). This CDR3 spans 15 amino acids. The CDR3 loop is CATSRTGEFNQPQHF. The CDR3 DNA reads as TGTGCCACCTCTCGGACAGGGGAATTCAATCAGCCCCAGCATTTT.

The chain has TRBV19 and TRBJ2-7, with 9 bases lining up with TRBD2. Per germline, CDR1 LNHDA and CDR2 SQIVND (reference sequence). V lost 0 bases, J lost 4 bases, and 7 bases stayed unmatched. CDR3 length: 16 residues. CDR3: CASSIDLPSGTYEQYF. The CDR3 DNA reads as TGTGCCAGTAGTATAGATCTTCCTAGCGGGACGTACGAGCAGTACTTC. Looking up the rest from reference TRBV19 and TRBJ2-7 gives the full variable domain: DGGITQSPKYLFRKEGQNVTLSCEQNLNHDAMYWYRQDPGQGLRLIYYSQIVNDFQKGDIAEGYSVSREKKESFPLTVTSAQKNPTAFYLCASSIDLPSGTYEQYFGPGTRLTVT.

CDR3 residues: CASSFDRTSGDYEQYF. As DNA, the CDR3 is TGTGCCAGCAGCTTTGATCGGACTAGCGGAGACTACGAGCAGTACTTC. This sequence joins TRBV7-4 and TRBJ2-7, with 10 bases that match TRBD2. Germline loops: CDR1 SGHVT, CDR2 SQSDAQ. J was trimmed by 3 bases and V by 3 bases; bases with no gene match: 8. The CDR3 consists of 16 residues.

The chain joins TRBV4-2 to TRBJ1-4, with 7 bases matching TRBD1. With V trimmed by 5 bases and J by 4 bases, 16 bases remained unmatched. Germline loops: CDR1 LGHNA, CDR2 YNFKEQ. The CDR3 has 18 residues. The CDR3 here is CASSFRTGAPEFNEKLFF. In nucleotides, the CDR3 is TGTGCCAGCAGCTTTAGGACAGGAGCTCCTGAGTTTAATGAAAAACTGTTTTTT.

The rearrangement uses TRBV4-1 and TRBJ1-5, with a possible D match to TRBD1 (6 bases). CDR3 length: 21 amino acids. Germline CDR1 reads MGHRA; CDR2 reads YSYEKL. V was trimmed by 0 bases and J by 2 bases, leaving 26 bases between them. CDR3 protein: CASSQEGGAYLNFRGNQPQHF. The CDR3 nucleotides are TGCGCCAGCAGCCAAGAGGGGGGGGCATACCTCAACTTTCGGGGCAATCAGCCCCAGCATTTT.

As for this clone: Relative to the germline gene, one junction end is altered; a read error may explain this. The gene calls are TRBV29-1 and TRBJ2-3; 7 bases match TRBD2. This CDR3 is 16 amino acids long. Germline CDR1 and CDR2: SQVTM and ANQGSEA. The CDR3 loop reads CSVEAVTSREKDTQYF. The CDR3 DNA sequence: TGCAGCGTCGAAGCGGTGACTAGCCGGGAGAAAGATACGCAGTATTTT.

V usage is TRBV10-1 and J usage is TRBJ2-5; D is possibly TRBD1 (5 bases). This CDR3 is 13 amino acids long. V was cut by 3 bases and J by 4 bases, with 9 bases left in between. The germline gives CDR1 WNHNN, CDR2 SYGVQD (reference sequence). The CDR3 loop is CASSEGDRETQYF. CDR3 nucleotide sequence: TGCGCCAGCAGTGAAGGGGATCGAGAGACCCAGTACTTC.

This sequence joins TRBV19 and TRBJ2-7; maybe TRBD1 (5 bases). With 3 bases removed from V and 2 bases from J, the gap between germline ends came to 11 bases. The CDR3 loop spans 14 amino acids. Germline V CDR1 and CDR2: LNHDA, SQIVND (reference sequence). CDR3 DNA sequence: TGTGCCAGTAGTATTGGGGTGGGGCCCTACGAGCAGTACTTC. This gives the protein CASSIGVGPYEQYF.

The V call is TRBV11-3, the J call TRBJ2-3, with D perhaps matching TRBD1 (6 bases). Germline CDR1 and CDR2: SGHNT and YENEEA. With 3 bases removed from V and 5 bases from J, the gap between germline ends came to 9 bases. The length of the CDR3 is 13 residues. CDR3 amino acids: CASSLEGGDTQYF. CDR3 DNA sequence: TGTGCCAGCAGCTTGGAAGGGGGAGATACGCAGTATTTT.

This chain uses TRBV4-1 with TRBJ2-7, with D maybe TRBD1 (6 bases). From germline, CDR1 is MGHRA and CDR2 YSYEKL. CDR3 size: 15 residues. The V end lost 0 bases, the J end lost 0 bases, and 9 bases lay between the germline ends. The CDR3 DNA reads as TGCGCCAGCAGCCAAGAGGGACATAGCTCCTACGAGCAGTACTTC. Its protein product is CASSQEGHSSYEQYF.

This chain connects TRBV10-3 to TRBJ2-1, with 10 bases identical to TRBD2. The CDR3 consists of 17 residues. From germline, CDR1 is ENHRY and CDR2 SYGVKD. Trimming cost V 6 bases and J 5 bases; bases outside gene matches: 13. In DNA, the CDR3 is TGTGCCATCAGCGACAGGACTAGCGGCCCGGGGAACAATGAGCAGTTCTTC. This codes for CAISDRTSGPGNNEQFF.

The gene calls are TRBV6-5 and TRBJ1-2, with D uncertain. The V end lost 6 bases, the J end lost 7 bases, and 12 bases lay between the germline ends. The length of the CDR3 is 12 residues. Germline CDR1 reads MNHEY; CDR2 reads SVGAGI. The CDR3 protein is CASSNSGRGYTF. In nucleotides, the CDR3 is TGTGCCAGCAGCAACAGTGGCCGTGGCTACACCTTC.

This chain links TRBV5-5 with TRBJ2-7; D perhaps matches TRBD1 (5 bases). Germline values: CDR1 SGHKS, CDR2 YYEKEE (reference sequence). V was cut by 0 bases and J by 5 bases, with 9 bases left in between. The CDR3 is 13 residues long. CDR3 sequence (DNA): TGTGCCAGCAGCTTGGAGTTAGGGGACGAGCAGTACTTC. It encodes CASSLELGDEQYF.

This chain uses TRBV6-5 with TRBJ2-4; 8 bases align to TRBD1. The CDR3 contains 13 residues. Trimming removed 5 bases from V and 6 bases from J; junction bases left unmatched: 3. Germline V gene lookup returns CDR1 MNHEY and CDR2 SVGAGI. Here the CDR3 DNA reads TGTGCCAGCAGTAACGACAGGGGAAACATTCAGTACTTC. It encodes CASSNDRGNIQYF.

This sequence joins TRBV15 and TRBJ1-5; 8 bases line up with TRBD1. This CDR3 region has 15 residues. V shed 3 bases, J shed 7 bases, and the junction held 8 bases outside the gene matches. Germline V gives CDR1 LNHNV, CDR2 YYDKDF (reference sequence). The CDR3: CATSRGQAANQPQHF. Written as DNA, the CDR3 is TGTGCCACCAGCAGGGGACAGGCCGCGAACCAGCCCCAGCATTTT.

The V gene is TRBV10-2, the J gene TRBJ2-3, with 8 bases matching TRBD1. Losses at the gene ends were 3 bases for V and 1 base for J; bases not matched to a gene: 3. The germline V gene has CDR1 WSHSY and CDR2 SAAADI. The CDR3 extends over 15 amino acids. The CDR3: CASSDVGQGTDTQYF. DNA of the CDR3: TGCGCCAGCAGTGACGTGGGACAGGGCACAGATACGCAGTATTTT.

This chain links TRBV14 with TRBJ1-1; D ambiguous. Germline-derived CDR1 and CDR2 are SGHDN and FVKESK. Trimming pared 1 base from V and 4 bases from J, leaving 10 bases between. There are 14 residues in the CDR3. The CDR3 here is CASSQGGFATEAFF. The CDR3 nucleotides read TGTGCCAGCAGCCAAGGCGGGTTTGCCACTGAAGCTTTCTTT.

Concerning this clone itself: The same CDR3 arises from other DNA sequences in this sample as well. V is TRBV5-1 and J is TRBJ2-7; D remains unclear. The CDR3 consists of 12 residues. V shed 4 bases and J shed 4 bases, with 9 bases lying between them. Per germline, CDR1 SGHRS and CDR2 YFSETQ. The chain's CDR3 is CASSLDGYEQYF. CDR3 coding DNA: TGCGCCAGCAGCCTAGATGGGTACGAGCAGTACTTC. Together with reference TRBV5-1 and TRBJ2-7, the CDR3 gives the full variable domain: KAGVTQTPRYLIKTRGQQVTLSCSPISGHRSVSWYQQTPGQGLQFLFEYFSETQRNKGNFPGRFSGRQFSNSRSEMNVSTLELGDSALYLCASSLDGYEQYFGPGTRLTVT.

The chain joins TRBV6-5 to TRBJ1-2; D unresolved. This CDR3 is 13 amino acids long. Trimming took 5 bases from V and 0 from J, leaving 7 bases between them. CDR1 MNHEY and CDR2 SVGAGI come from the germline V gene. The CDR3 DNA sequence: TGTGCCAGCAGTAAGAGTCCTAACTATGGCTACACCTTC. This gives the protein CASSKSPNYGYTF.

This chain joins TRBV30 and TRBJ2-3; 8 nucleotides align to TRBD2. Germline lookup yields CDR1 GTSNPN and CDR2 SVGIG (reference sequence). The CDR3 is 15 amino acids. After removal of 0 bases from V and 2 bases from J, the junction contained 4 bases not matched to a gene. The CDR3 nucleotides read TGTGCCTGGAGTGTTGCGGGAGGCTCCACAGATACGCAGTATTTT. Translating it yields CAWSVAGGSTDTQYF.

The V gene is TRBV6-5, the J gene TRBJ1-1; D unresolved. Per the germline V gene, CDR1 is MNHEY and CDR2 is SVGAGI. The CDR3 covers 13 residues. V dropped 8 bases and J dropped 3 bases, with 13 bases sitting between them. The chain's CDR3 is CASRRVIDTEAFF. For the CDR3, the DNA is TGTGCCAGCCGACGGGTAATCGACACTGAAGCTTTCTTT.

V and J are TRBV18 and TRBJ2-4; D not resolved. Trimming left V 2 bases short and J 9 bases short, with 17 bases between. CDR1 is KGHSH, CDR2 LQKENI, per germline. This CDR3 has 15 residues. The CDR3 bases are TGTGCCAGCTCACCATTCTTCCCAGCGACTCGCATTCAGTACTTC. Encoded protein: CASSPFFPATRIQYF.

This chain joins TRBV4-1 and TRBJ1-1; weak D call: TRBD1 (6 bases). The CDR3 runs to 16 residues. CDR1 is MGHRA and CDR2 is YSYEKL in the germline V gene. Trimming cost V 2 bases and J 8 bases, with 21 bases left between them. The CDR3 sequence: CASSQPGTSYGVEAFF. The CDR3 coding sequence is TGCGCCAGCAGCCAACCCGGGACAAGTTATGGGGTGGAAGCTTTCTTT.